This T cell receptor beta chain is from a study of chemoradiotherapy in HPV16-positive cancers. Clones were read by immunoSEQ multiplex PCR, and TCRdb kept only the in-frame ones, dropping some. The profile covers 7,000 or so clones, with 60% to 80% appearing a single time and about 3.5% taken by the ten largest. Germline values: CDR1 LNHDA, CDR2 SQIVND (reference sequence). The ends lost 10 bases at V and 18 bases at J; junction bases unmatched: 12. This CDR3 comprises 11 residues. This clonotype originated in a human donor with HPV-associated anogenital cancer. Sample collection occurred from a patient who underwent chemoradiotherapy. The chain carries TRBV19 and TRBJ2-6; 7 bases match TRBD1. The CDR3 DNA follows: TGTGCCACTCGACAGGGCGAGGCTTGGACTTTC. Its translation is CATRQGEAWTF.